Below, 9 T cell receptor beta chains from the same sample are listed, as sequenced in a study of cytomegalovirus exposure and HLA in healthy donors (dated by TCRdb to about 2017). Library creation used the immunoSEQ multiplex PCR assay. TCRdb provides this immuneACCESS table in a form limited to in-frame rearrangements. Some clones are lacking; in checked studies, under half of them reflect an unresolved V gene, and why the rest are absent is not known. Counted in this sample were around 250,000 clones; roughly 90% of them appeared once. The ten most abundant clones make up less than 0.4% of the sample. Material for sequencing was PBMCs. Receptors originate from a woman younger than 30 in good health and CMV-seronegative.

This chain uses TRBV7-6 with TRBJ2-2; D may be TRBD1 (5 bases). Trimming cost V 2 bases and J 4 bases, with 8 bases left between them. Germline CDR1 reads SGHVS; CDR2 reads FNYEAQ. The CDR3 runs to 14 residues. This CDR3 is CASSLRQLTGELFF. In nucleotides, the CDR3 is TGTGCCAGCAGCTTAAGACAGCTCACCGGGGAGCTGTTTTTT.

The chain joins TRBV5-1 to TRBJ2-7; maybe TRBD1 (5 bases). V shed 0 bases and J shed 0 bases, with 7 bases lying between them. Germline CDR1 and CDR2: SGHRS and YFSETQ. This CDR3 contains 14 residues. The DNA for the CDR3 is TGCGCCAGCAGCTTGGAGGACAACTCCTACGAGCAGTACTTC. Translated, it gives CASSLEDNSYEQYF.

The chain is built from TRBV4-3 and TRBJ1-1; D remains unclear. V lost 0 bases, J lost 0 bases, and 20 bases lay in between. The CDR3 is 19 amino acids. From germline, CDR1 is LGHNA and CDR2 YSLEER. DNA of the CDR3: TGCGCCAGCAGCCAAGATGTCTTTTCCCAGGTCCACATGAACACTGAAGCTTTCTTT. Amino acid sequence: CASSQDVFSQVHMNTEAFF.

The chain recombines TRBV18 with TRBJ1-4, with 7 bases that match TRBD1. The length of the CDR3 is 13 residues. Trimming removed 6 bases from V and 5 bases from J; junction bases left unmatched: 3. Germline-derived CDR1 and CDR2 are KGHSH and LQKENI. The CDR3 nucleotides read TGTGCCAGCTCCCAGGGGGAGAATGAAAAACTGTTTTTT. Encoded protein: CASSQGENEKLFF.

The CDR3 nucleotides are TGTGCCAGCAGCGAACAGGGGGCAAGCAATCAGCCCCAGCATTTT. Translated, it gives CASSEQGASNQPQHF. The chain has TRBV6-5 and TRBJ1-5; 9 bases match TRBD1. V was clipped by 6 bases and J by 1 base; unmatched bases: 4. Germline lookup yields CDR1 MNHEY and CDR2 SVGAGI. This CDR3 spans 15 amino acids.

The rearrangement links TRBV7-6 to TRBJ2-2; 9 nucleotides align to TRBD2. CDR3 size: 17 residues. V was pared by 1 base and J by 2 bases, with 5 bases of the junction left unmatched. Per the germline V gene, CDR1 is SGHVS and CDR2 is FNYEAQ. The CDR3 loop is CASSLVPGLANTGELFF. The CDR3 nucleotides are TGTGCCAGCAGCTTAGTTCCGGGACTAGCAAACACCGGGGAGCTGTTTTTT.

The chain carries TRBV18 and TRBJ1-3, with no clear D. V shed 1 base and J shed 0 bases, with 7 bases lying between them. Germline assignment: CDR1 KGHSH and CDR2 LQKENI. The CDR3 has 15 amino acids. This CDR3 is CASSPREISGNTIYF. The CDR3 bases are TGTGCCAGCTCACCACGCGAAATCTCTGGAAACACCATATATTTT. Supplemented by reference TRBV18 and TRBJ1-3, the full variable domain reads NAGVMQNPRHLVRRRGQEARLRCSPMKGHSHVYWYRQLPEEGLKFMVYLQKENIIDESGMPKERFSAEFPKEGPSILRIQQVVRGDSAAYFCASSPREISGNTIYFGEGSWLTVV.

The V call is TRBV7-6, the J call TRBJ2-2; 10 bases are a match to TRBD2. This CDR3 contains 18 residues. The V gene's germline CDR1 is SGHVS and CDR2 FNYEAQ. J was trimmed by 0 bases and V by 6 bases; bases with no gene match: 10. The CDR3 reads CASSSDGSGGTNTGELFF. The CDR3 region has the DNA TGTGCCAGCAGTTCTGACGGTAGCGGGGGGACGAACACCGGGGAGCTGTTTTTT.

This chain links TRBV6-1 with TRBJ2-1; TRBD1 matches 10 bases. Germline V gene sequence: CDR1 MNHNS, CDR2 SASEGT. The CDR3 extends over 14 amino acids. V lost 8 bases to trimming and J lost 8 bases; unmatched junction nucleotides: 9. The CDR3 DNA reads as TGTGCCAGCCCCCGGGACAGGGGCGGATATGAGCAGTTCTTC. It codes for CASPRDRGGYEQFF.